This T cell receptor (beta chain) was recorded in a study of response to subunit inactivated influenza vaccine. Study findings and constraints: Authors suggested each seasonal flu vaccination may recruit only limited numbers of new T cells.

The CDR3 totals 13 residues. Looked up from germline, CDR1 is MDHEN and CDR2 is SYDVKM. Between the trimmed V and J ends, which lost 3 bases and 2 bases, there was a span of 8 bases. This clonotype was seen a single time. Its antigen is not known. In TCRdb, the RT-PCR reads were re-called with MiXCR into one record per CDR3 protein. This table has over 650,000 distinct CDR3 sequences, roughly 18% appearing once. The chain is built from TRBV28 and TRBJ2-7, with D uncertain. The material was PBMCs from blood, obtained 4 to 6 days after vaccination. This receptor was identified in a man aged 50 to 60 who received an inactivated influenza vaccine. CDR3 in DNA: TGTGCCAGCAGTTTTCGGATGGCCTACGAGCAGTACTTC. Protein sequence: CASSFRMAYEQYF.